The 29 T cell receptor beta chains in this list originate from one sample, sequenced in a study of blood T cell repertoires in COVID-19. Measured with immunoSEQ multiplex PCR; TCRdb has only the in-frame clones, and not every one. This table holds about 170,000 clones, about 89% found once. Sequencing was carried out using peripheral blood. These receptors were taken from a man aged 65 to 79 with acute or convalescent COVID-19.

This chain connects TRBV5-1 to TRBJ2-7, with D perhaps matching TRBD2 (5 bases). This CDR3 spans 12 amino acids. V lost 2 bases and J 7 bases, leaving 10 bases between the germline ends. CDR1 is SGHRS and CDR2 is YFSETQ in the germline V gene. In nucleotides, the CDR3 is TGCGCCAGCAGCTTCGGGGTCGGGGAGCAGTACTTC. Translating it yields CASSFGVGEQYF.

This clone was detected once. The CDR3 sequence: CAWRSSGETQYF. The CDR3 DNA follows: TGTGCCTGGAGGTCTAGCGGAGAGACCCAGTACTTC. The V and J genes are TRBV30 and TRBJ2-5; 7 nucleotides agree with TRBD2. V lost 3 bases, J lost 4 bases, and 2 bases stayed unmatched. CDR1 and CDR2 from the germline V gene are GTSNPN and SVGIG (reference sequence). There are 12 residues in the CDR3.

The chain combines TRBV6-5 with TRBJ2-7; D is possibly TRBD2 (6 bases). CDR1 is MNHEY and CDR2 is SVGAGI in the germline V gene. This CDR3 has 13 amino acids. The V end lost 8 bases, the J end lost 0 bases, and 11 bases lay between the germline ends. The chain's CDR3 is CASGGAHSYEQYF. The CDR3 DNA follows: TGTGCCAGCGGCGGGGCTCACTCCTACGAGCAGTACTTC.

This chain links TRBV4-3 with TRBJ2-3, with 11 bases matching TRBD2. The CDR3 is made up of 16 amino acids. Germline V CDR1 and CDR2: LGHNA, YSLEER. V shed 4 bases, J shed 1 base, and the junction held 4 bases outside the gene matches. For the CDR3, the DNA is TGCGCCAGCAGCCGTAGCGGGGGGGCCGGCACAGATACGCAGTATTTT. Protein: CASSRSGGAGTDTQYF.

J is TRBJ1-2 and V is TRBV28; 7 bases match TRBD1. Trimming cost V 3 bases and J 8 bases; bases outside gene matches: 6. CDR3 size: 13 residues. In germline, CDR1 is MDHEN, CDR2 SYDVKM. DNA for the CDR3: TGTGCCAGCAGTTTTAGACAGGGTGTCGGCTACACCTTC. This gives the protein CASSFRQGVGYTF.

This clone was recorded a few times. The chain links TRBV20-1 to TRBJ2-3, with D perhaps TRBD1 (6 bases). This CDR3 has 10 amino acids. V was clipped by 7 bases and J by 8 bases, with 10 bases between them. Looked up from germline, CDR1 is DFQATT and CDR2 is SNEGSKA (reference sequence). DNA for the CDR3: TGCAGTGGGGGGCGCGGTACGCAGTATTTT. Protein: CSGGRGTQYF.

The table lists this clone with a count of one. This chain links TRBV19 with TRBJ2-7, with 11 positions matching TRBD2. In germline, CDR1 is LNHDA, CDR2 SQIVND (reference sequence). The CDR3 length is 14 residues. J lost 2 bases, V lost 4 bases, and 1 base had no gene match. Here the CDR3 reads CASSTSGGTYEQYF. The CDR3 nucleotides read TGTGCCAGTAGTACTAGCGGGGGGACCTACGAGCAGTACTTC.

The chain joins TRBV6-2 or TRBV6-3 to TRBJ2-7; 9 bases match TRBD1. This CDR3 spans 16 amino acids. J gave up 5 bases and V 2 bases, and 10 bases lay outside the gene matches. Germline V gene sequence: CDR1 MNHEY, CDR2 SVGEGT. The CDR3 here is CASSYRPRDRANEQYF. CDR3 DNA sequence: TGTGCCAGCAGTTACAGACCCCGGGACAGGGCCAACGAGCAGTACTTC.

This chain uses TRBV18 with TRBJ2-1; 8 positions agree with TRBD2. Trimming removed 3 bases from V and 0 bases from J; junction bases left unmatched: 4. Germline assignment: CDR1 KGHSH and CDR2 LQKENI. This CDR3 spans 16 amino acids. CDR3 bases: TGTGCCAGCTCACCGAATAGCGGGGTCTCCTACAATGAGCAGTTCTTC. Translation gives CASSPNSGVSYNEQFF.

This chain joins TRBV9 and TRBJ2-1; weak D call: TRBD2 (7 bases). V gave up 0 bases and J gave up 3 bases, with 10 bases separating them. This CDR3 is 15 amino acids long. Germline values: CDR1 SGDLS, CDR2 YYNGEE. CDR3 nucleotide sequence: TGTGCCAGCAGCGTAGAGGGGGACTACTACAATGAGCAGTTCTTC. Amino acid sequence: CASSVEGDYYNEQFF. The variable domain in full, with the rest retrieved from reference TRBV9 and TRBJ2-1, is DSGVTQTPKHLITATGQRVTLRCSPRSGDLSVYWYQQSLDQGLQFLIQYYNGEERAKGNILERFSAQQFPDLHSELNLSSLELGDSALYFCASSVEGDYYNEQFFGPGTRLTVL.

The V and J genes are TRBV5-1 and TRBJ1-2; D perhaps matches TRBD1 (5 bases). The CDR3 has 14 amino acids. Germline values: CDR1 SGHRS, CDR2 YFSETQ. Trimming left V 4 bases short and J 5 bases short, with 15 bases between. DNA for the CDR3: TGCGCCAGCAGCCGTGCAGAGGGGAGGTATGGCTACACCTTC. Protein: CASSRAEGRYGYTF.

This chain links TRBV7-9 with TRBJ1-4; D is ambiguous. V shed 3 bases and J shed 2 bases, with 7 bases lying between them. This CDR3 comprises 14 residues. CDR1 and CDR2 from the germline V gene are SEHNR and FQNEAQ (reference sequence). The CDR3 reads CASSFELTNEKLFF. DNA for the CDR3: TGTGCCAGCAGCTTTGAGTTGACTAATGAAAAACTGTTTTTT. The full variable domain, its missing parts supplied by reference TRBV7-9 and TRBJ1-4, is DTGVSQNPRHKITKRGQNVTFRCDPISEHNRLYWYRQTLGQGPEFLTYFQNEAQLEKSRLLSDRFSAERPKGSFSTLEIQRTEQGDSAMYLCASSFELTNEKLFFGSGTQLSVL.

The rearrangement uses TRBV3-1 (or the pseudogene TRBV3-2) and TRBJ2-1; 8 positions agree with TRBD1. V lost 1 base and J lost 6; bases outside the gene matches: 5. The CDR3 has 15 amino acids. The V gene's germline CDR1 is LGHDT and CDR2 YNNKEL (reference sequence). In DNA, the CDR3 is TGTGCCAGCAGCCAAGCAGGGGGCGACCCCAATGAGCAGTTCTTC. It codes for CASSQAGGDPNEQFF.

As concerns this clone: Within the sample, other DNA sequences also encode this same CDR3. The J gene is TRBJ1-5, the V gene TRBV6-5; TRBD1 matches at 9 bases. V was pared by 5 bases and J by 2 bases, with 4 bases of the junction left unmatched. This CDR3 has 15 amino acids. Germline CDR1 and CDR2: MNHEY and SVGAGI. The CDR3, as DNA: TGTGCCAGCAGTCCGACAGGGGGTGGCAATCAGCCCCAGCATTTT. It yields the protein CASSPTGGGNQPQHF.

The chain uses TRBV4-1 and TRBJ2-1; 15 nucleotides match TRBD2. V dropped 6 bases and J dropped 7; count of bases not matched to a gene: 7. CDR3 length equals 16 residues. Germline V gene lookup returns CDR1 MGHRA and CDR2 YSYEKL. The CDR3 DNA is TGCGCCAGCAGGCAACCGGGACTAGCGGGAGGTAATGAGCAGTTCTTC. It translates to CASRQPGLAGGNEQFF.

The genes are TRBV7-2 and TRBJ1-3; no clear D. The germline V gene has CDR1 SGHTA and CDR2 FQGNSA. This CDR3 spans 17 amino acids. V lost 5 bases and J lost 4, with 21 bases in between. CDR3 DNA sequence: TGTGCCAGCAGCCCCCAGGCACCGACGGTCGCGGGAAACACCATATATTTT. Protein product: CASSPQAPTVAGNTIYF.

This clone was observed a few times. The rearrangement joins TRBV6-5 to TRBJ2-1; the match to TRBD2 covers 10 bases. The CDR3 consists of 15 residues. Germline V lookup: CDR1 MNHEY, CDR2 SVGAGI. V was clipped by 6 bases and J by 2 bases; unmatched bases: 4. The CDR3 spells CASRALAGAYNEQFF. DNA for the CDR3: TGTGCCAGCAGGGCTCTAGCGGGGGCCTACAATGAGCAGTTCTTC.

The chain carries TRBV4-2 and TRBJ1-3, with 7 nucleotides matching TRBD1. Germline CDR1 reads LGHNA; CDR2 reads YNFKEQ. This CDR3 comprises 14 residues. Trimming took 2 bases from V and 3 from J; bases not matched to a gene: 1. The chain's CDR3 is CASSQQGVGNTIYF. CDR3 DNA: TGTGCCAGCAGCCAACAGGGGGTTGGAAACACCATATATTTT.

Notes on this clone: The junction shows a germline mismatch at one end, possibly a read error. The CDR3 region has the DNA TGTGCTAGCAGCAAAACCCCTAGCGACTACGAGCAGTACTTC. Its translation is CASSKTPSDYEQYF. The chain couples TRBV7-7 to TRBJ2-7; a possible D gene is TRBD2 (6 bases). CDR1 is SSHAT, CDR2 FNYEAQ, per germline (reference sequence). The CDR3 sequence is 14 residues long.

The rearrangement uses TRBV4-3 and TRBJ1-1; D call uncertain. Trimming pared 4 bases from V and 1 base from J, leaving 16 bases between. The germline V gene has CDR1 LGHNA and CDR2 YSLEER. The CDR3 runs to 16 residues. CDR3 protein: CASSLDRLFRNTEAFF. CDR3 nucleotide sequence: TGCGCCAGCAGCCTAGACCGGTTATTCCGGAACACTGAAGCTTTCTTT.

This clone showed up just once. The CDR3 loop reads CASSQDPVTDTQYF. The CDR3 region has the DNA TGTGCCAGCAGCCAAGACCCGGTCACAGATACGCAGTATTTT. This chain uses TRBV3-1 (or the pseudogene TRBV3-2) with TRBJ2-3; no clear D. CDR3 size: 14 residues. Per the germline V gene, CDR1 is LGHDT and CDR2 is YNNKEL (reference sequence). Between the trimmed V and J ends, which lost 0 bases and 2 bases, there was a span of 6 bases.

This chain links TRBV5-1 with TRBJ1-3, with 9 positions matching TRBD1. The germline gives CDR1 SGHRS, CDR2 YFSETQ. The CDR3 loop spans 16 amino acids. V was clipped by 3 bases and J by 4 bases; unmatched bases: 8. The CDR3 DNA is TGCGCCAGCAGCTCCCGGGGACAGGGACCAGGAAACACCATATATTTT. It codes for CASSSRGQGPGNTIYF. Complete variable domain (other parts from reference TRBV5-1 and TRBJ1-3): KAGVTQTPRYLIKTRGQQVTLSCSPISGHRSVSWYQQTPGQGLQFLFEYFSETQRNKGNFPGRFSGRQFSNSRSEMNVSTLELGDSALYLCASSSRGQGPGNTIYFGEGSWLTVV.

The V and J genes are TRBV4-2 and TRBJ1-1, with a weak D call TRBD1 (5 bases). V shed 4 bases and J shed 1 base, with 10 bases lying between them. The germline gives CDR1 LGHNA, CDR2 YNFKEQ. The CDR3 sequence is 14 residues long. The CDR3: CASSLVGGNTEAFF. The CDR3 bases are TGTGCCAGCAGCCTCGTGGGGGGGAACACTGAAGCTTTCTTT.

The genes are TRBV18 and TRBJ2-7; TRBD2 agrees at 7 bases. J gave up 0 bases and V 2 bases, and 4 bases lay outside the gene matches. This CDR3 has 15 residues. From germline, CDR1 is KGHSH and CDR2 LQKENI. This chain's CDR3 is CASSPAGVSSYEQYF. The CDR3, as DNA: TGTGCCAGCTCACCAGCGGGGGTGAGCTCCTACGAGCAGTACTTC.

This rearrangement joins TRBV28 to TRBJ1-4; the D gene is possibly TRBD1 (6 bases). The CDR3 is made up of 13 amino acids. V dropped 1 base and J dropped 8 bases, with 8 bases sitting between them. The germline CDR1 and CDR2 sequences are MDHEN and SYDVKM. This CDR3 reads CASSLSQGEKLFF. CDR3 coding DNA: TGTGCCAGCAGTTTATCACAGGGAGAAAAACTGTTTTTT.

V and J are TRBV7-2 and TRBJ1-5, with 8 bases lining up with TRBD1. The CDR3 extends over 13 amino acids. V trimming: 5 bases; J trimming: 7 bases; junction bases outside the gene matches: 4. Germline V gives CDR1 SGHTA, CDR2 FQGNSA. CDR3 nucleotides: TGTGCCAGCAGCACGGGACAGGACCAGCCCCAGCATTTT. It translates to CASSTGQDQPQHF.

The chain carries TRBV28 and TRBJ1-4; D gene uncertain. V lost 7 bases, J lost 4 bases, and 13 bases lay in between. The CDR3 is 14 residues long. CDR1 and CDR2 from the germline V gene are MDHEN and SYDVKM. This chain's CDR3 is CASTGWTINEKLFF. In nucleotides, the CDR3 is TGTGCCAGCACAGGTTGGACTATTAATGAAAAACTGTTTTTT.

The chain carries TRBV5-1 and TRBJ1-1, with a possible D match to TRBD1 (5 bases). V gave up 5 bases and J gave up 4 bases, with 15 bases separating them. Germline V CDR1 and CDR2: SGHRS, YFSETQ. This CDR3 comprises 14 residues. CDR3 amino acids: CASRSGGGGTEAFF. CDR3 in DNA: TGCGCCAGCAGGTCTGGTGGGGGAGGCACTGAAGCTTTCTTT.

This sequence joins TRBV19 and TRBJ1-5; 7 bases fit TRBD1. The CDR3 consists of 12 residues. Germline loops: CDR1 LNHDA, CDR2 SQIVND (reference sequence). V gave up 7 bases and J gave up 10 bases; unmatched junction bases: 7. The CDR3 DNA reads as TGTGCCAGTAATTACAGGGGAAGACCCCAGCATTTT. Its translation is CASNYRGRPQHF.